The 12 T cell receptor beta chains below all came from one sample that was sequenced in a study of cytomegalovirus exposure and HLA in healthy donors. Both 60 Vbeta primers and 13 Jbeta primers went into the PCR. Assay: immunoSEQ multiplex PCR; the TCRdb copy retains only in-frame clones and omits some. The table includes 130,000 or so clones, roughly 9% detected once. The sample taken for sequencing was PBMCs. Receptor source: a woman in her thirties or forties in good health and CMV-seropositive.

The chain has TRBV2 and TRBJ1-5; no firm D call. Germline V gives CDR1 SNHLY, CDR2 FYNNEI. Between the trimmed V and J ends, which lost 4 bases and 4 bases, there was a span of 17 bases. The CDR3 covers 16 residues. The DNA of the CDR3 is TGTGCCAGCAGTGTGGACGGACTCCGCTTAAATCAGCCCCAGCATTTT. Translation: CASSVDGLRLNQPQHF.

This clone was observed a handful of times. The V call is TRBV7-3, the J call TRBJ2-1; possible D gene TRBD2, 7 bases. The germline gives CDR1 SGHTA, CDR2 FQGTGA. This CDR3 region has 14 residues. V lost 6 bases, J lost 4 bases, and 13 bases lay in between. The CDR3 is CASSIGGGYNEQFF. CDR3 sequence (DNA): TGTGCCAGCAGTATAGGGGGGGGTTACAATGAGCAGTTCTTC.

This clone showed up just a few times. The rearrangement joins TRBV13 to TRBJ1-1; possible D gene TRBD1, 5 bases. The CDR3 consists of 14 residues. V lost 1 base and J 5 bases, leaving 11 bases between the germline ends. Germline CDR1 and CDR2: PRHDT and FYEKMQ (reference sequence). The CDR3 sequence is CASSLERGGTEAFF. As DNA, the CDR3 is TGTGCCAGCAGCTTAGAGAGGGGAGGAACTGAAGCTTTCTTT.

This clone has a handful of counts. The J gene is TRBJ2-2, the V gene TRBV5-6, with D possibly matching TRBD1 (6 bases). Trimming cost V 4 bases and J 6 bases, with 10 bases left between them. Germline loops: CDR1 SGHDT, CDR2 YYEEEE. The CDR3 loop spans 13 amino acids. Here the CDR3 reads CASSVGGPGELFF. For the CDR3, the DNA is TGTGCCAGCAGCGTAGGGGGTCCCGGGGAGCTGTTTTTT.

This clone was picked up a small number of times. The gene calls are TRBV7-9 and TRBJ1-2, with D unclear. Per germline, CDR1 SEHNR and CDR2 FQNEAQ (reference sequence). V was cut by 5 bases and J by 8 bases, with 12 bases left in between. This CDR3 has 12 amino acids. CDR3 protein: CASSTGMGGYTF. CDR3 bases: TGTGCCAGCAGCACCGGGATGGGGGGCTACACCTTC.

Comment on this clone: At one of its ends the junction is not consistent with the germline gene, which may arise from a read error. CDR3 amino acids: CASSLGSGTGDF. The CDR3 region has the DNA TGTGCCAGCAGCTTAGGCAGTGGGACAGGGGACTTC. The chain employs TRBV7-2 and TRBJ2-7; 10 nucleotides agree with TRBD1. This CDR3 is 12 amino acids long. CDR1 and CDR2 (germline): SGHTA, FQGNSA.

The CDR3 loop is CASSEGQINQPQHF. The CDR3 DNA reads as TGTGCCAGCAGTGAAGGACAGATCAATCAGCCCCAGCATTTT. The chain employs TRBV2 and TRBJ1-5, with a tentative D call TRBD1 (5 bases). Germline V CDR1 and CDR2: SNHLY, FYNNEI. V lost 1 base to trimming and J lost 3 bases, with 7 bases between them. This CDR3 region has 14 residues.

This sequence joins TRBV10-3 and TRBJ2-5, with TRBD1 identical over 10 bases. The germline CDR1 and CDR2 sequences are ENHRY and SYGVKD. V lost 10 bases and J lost 3; bases outside the gene matches: 8. The CDR3 runs to 14 residues. The CDR3 reads CASRQGAAEETQYF. DNA for the CDR3: TGTGCCAGCAGACAGGGGGCGGCAGAAGAGACCCAGTACTTC.

J is TRBJ2-7 and V is TRBV27; the D gene is possibly TRBD1 (6 bases). CDR3 length: 13 residues. Deletions cut 5 bases from V and 3 bases from J, with 11 bases between. Germline CDR1 and CDR2: MNHEY and SMNVEV (reference sequence). The CDR3 reads CASSPTGYYEQYF. The CDR3 region has the DNA TGTGCCAGCAGTCCCACAGGGTACTACGAGCAGTACTTC.

The chain has TRBV29-1 and TRBJ1-1; D perhaps matches TRBD1 (6 bases). Trimming cost V 7 bases and J 4 bases, with 16 bases left between them. This CDR3 comprises 13 residues. Germline V CDR1 and CDR2: SQVTM, ANQGSEA. The DNA for the CDR3 is TGCAGCGGACAATGGACAGAGGGCACTGAAGCTTTCTTT. Translated: CSGQWTEGTEAFF.

The rearrangement uses TRBV19 and TRBJ1-1; perhaps TRBD1 as D (5 bases). V was clipped by 8 bases and J by 11 bases, with 15 bases between them. Germline V lookup: CDR1 LNHDA, CDR2 SQIVND (reference sequence). CDR3 length: 11 amino acids. The CDR3 spells CASLGRERAFF. For the CDR3, the DNA is TGTGCCAGTCTGGGACGGGAGAGGGCTTTCTTT.

The table lists this clone with a few counts. This chain uses TRBV11-2 with TRBJ2-7; 8 nucleotides match TRBD1. CDR3 length: 14 residues. Germline V gene sequence: CDR1 SGHAT, CDR2 FQNNGV. With 1 base clipped from V and 3 bases from J, the junction kept 2 bases outside the gene matches. The CDR3: CASSLGGQDYEQYF. The CDR3 nucleotides are TGTGCCAGCAGCTTAGGGGGACAGGACTACGAGCAGTACTTC.